These 27 T cell receptor beta chains came from one sample sequenced in a study of identical twins (dated by TCRdb to the mid-2010s). The method was 5' RACE. Sequencing took place on an Illumina HiSeq 2000. TCRdb's own reprocessing of the public reads used fastp at Q25 and MiXCR and kept productive beta chains. Each CDR3 protein gets just one entry, which takes the most common genes and DNA from the rows behind it. Within this sample are around 1.7 million distinct CDR3 sequences, with about 32% of them counted one time only. The ten largest clones capture roughly 0.3% of the sample. Sequencing was performed on cord blood. The receptors come from a newborn girl in good health.

In its sample, this clonotype was seen a few times. The chain has TRBV7-9 and TRBJ2-7; D is unclear. Germline V lookup: CDR1 SEHNR, CDR2 FQNEAQ (reference sequence). The CDR3 length is 12 residues. The V end was cut by 4 bases, the J end by 5 bases, with 9 bases between. The chain's CDR3 is CASSSRSHEQYF. The CDR3 DNA reads as TGTGCCAGCAGCTCCCGGAGTCACGAGCAGTACTTC.

This clonotype was counted a few times. The chain recombines TRBV3-1 with TRBJ2-7, with 9 bases that match TRBD2. The CDR3 totals 15 residues. Trimming removed 1 base from V and 8 bases from J; junction bases left unmatched: 9. Germline V gene data show CDR1 as LGHDT and CDR2 as YNNKEL (reference sequence). The CDR3 nucleotides read TGTGCCAGCAGCCAAGTTGGCGGACTAGCGCGAAAGCAGTACTTC. It encodes CASSQVGGLARKQYF.

This clonotype is a singleton in its sample. V gene TRBV6-5 combines with J gene TRBJ1-1, with unresolved D. Deletions cut 1 base from V and 1 base from J, with 13 bases between. The CDR3 sequence is 16 residues long. Germline V gives CDR1 MNHEY, CDR2 SVGAGI. CDR3 sequence: CASSYFSAVPNTEAFF. Written as DNA, the CDR3 is TGTGCCAGCAGTTACTTCTCCGCGGTTCCGAACACTGAAGCTTTCTTT.

This rearrangement joins TRBV24-1 to TRBJ1-1, with a weak D call TRBD1 (5 bases). The CDR3 is 15 residues long. Between the trimmed V and J ends, which lost 12 bases and 0 bases, there was a span of 19 bases. Germline values: CDR1 KGHDR, CDR2 SFDVKD. The CDR3 is CAPGGAPHLNTEAFF. For the CDR3, the DNA is TGTGCCCCGGGCGGGGCCCCCCATCTGAACACTGAAGCTTTCTTT.

V and J are TRBV27 and TRBJ2-7; no firm D call. Deletions cut 8 bases from V and 0 bases from J, with 8 bases between. This CDR3 is 12 amino acids long. Per germline, CDR1 MNHEY and CDR2 SMNVEV (reference sequence). CDR3 in amino acids: CASRFSSYEQYF. CDR3 nucleotides: TGTGCCAGCCGGTTCAGCTCCTACGAGCAGTACTTC.

The chain is built from TRBV28 and TRBJ2-7; D is ambiguous. This CDR3 has 13 amino acids. V lost 5 bases, J lost 3 bases, and 11 bases lay in between. Germline CDR1 and CDR2: MDHEN and SYDVKM. The CDR3 coding sequence is TGTGCCAGCAGTATAGAAAGGGTCTACGAGCAGTACTTC. Encoded protein: CASSIERVYEQYF. The complete variable domain, with remaining parts taken from reference TRBV28 and TRBJ2-7, reads DVKVTQSSRYLVKRTGEKVFLECVQDMDHENMFWYRQDPGLGLRLIYFSYDVKMKEKGDIPEGYSVSREKKERFSLILESASTNQTSMYLCASSIERVYEQYFGPGTRLTVT.

V usage is TRBV29-1 and J usage is TRBJ2-1; D is perhaps TRBD2 (5 bases). Germline V lookup: CDR1 SQVTM, CDR2 ANQGSEA. V dropped 5 bases and J dropped 12 bases, with 8 bases sitting between them. This CDR3 is built from 9 residues. In DNA, the CDR3 is TGCAGCGTTCGAGAGGGGCAGTTCTTC. This gives the protein CSVREGQFF.

V and J are TRBV28 and TRBJ1-5; 7 nucleotides align to TRBD1. V shed 1 base, J shed 4 bases, and the junction held 7 bases outside the gene matches. Per germline, CDR1 MDHEN and CDR2 SYDVKM. The CDR3 extends over 16 amino acids. This CDR3 reads CASSLSGAGGNQPQHF. The DNA for the CDR3 is TGTGCCAGCAGTTTATCCGGGGCAGGGGGGAATCAGCCCCAGCATTTT.

The V gene is TRBV6-5, the J gene TRBJ2-3; D gene ambiguous. This CDR3 has 13 amino acids. The germline V gene encodes CDR1 MNHEY and CDR2 SVGAGI. V was pared by 6 bases and J by 2 bases, with 9 bases between. CDR3 DNA: TGTGCCAGCAGCGACGGATACACAGATACGCAGTATTTT. Its translation: CASSDGYTDTQYF.

This clonotype occurred a few times. This chain joins TRBV12-3 or TRBV12-4 and TRBJ2-1; D is undetermined. V was cut by 3 bases and J by 6 bases, with 9 bases left in between. This CDR3 is 13 amino acids long. CDR3 DNA sequence: TGTGCCAGCAGTTTCAGGCGGCTCAATGAGCAGTTCTTC. Its translation is CASSFRRLNEQFF.

This clonotype showed up many times. This chain connects TRBV29-1 to TRBJ2-1, with D unclear. Germline CDR1 and CDR2: SQVTM and ANQGSEA. V gave up 0 bases and J gave up 0 bases, with 12 bases separating them. The CDR3 contains 16 residues. The CDR3: CSVEDPAASSYNEQFF. CDR3 nucleotide sequence: TGCAGCGTTGAAGATCCGGCGGCAAGCTCCTACAATGAGCAGTTCTTC.

This clonotype showed up just a few times. The chain has TRBV4-1 and TRBJ1-1; 7 bases are shared with TRBD1. This CDR3 region has 16 residues. Looked up from germline, CDR1 is MGHRA and CDR2 is YSYEKL. With V trimmed by 0 bases and J by 5 bases, 9 bases remained unmatched. The CDR3: CASSQDRGPGGTEAFF. As DNA, the CDR3 is TGCGCCAGCAGCCAAGATAGGGGGCCTGGAGGGACTGAAGCTTTCTTT.

This clonotype was seen a handful of times. This rearrangement joins TRBV14 to TRBJ2-7; D is perhaps TRBD1 (6 bases). V lost 2 bases, J lost 1 base, and 12 bases lay in between. The V gene's germline CDR1 is SGHDN and CDR2 FVKESK. The CDR3 is 15 amino acids. The CDR3 DNA reads TGTGCCAGCAGCCAACGGGCAGGGGTTTCCTACGAGCAGTACTTC. Translation: CASSQRAGVSYEQYF.

J is TRBJ2-1 and V is TRBV20-1, with 10 bases that match TRBD2. V lost 3 bases and J lost 4; bases outside the gene matches: 6. The CDR3 contains 15 residues. Germline V gene sequence: CDR1 DFQATT, CDR2 SNEGSKA (reference sequence). The CDR3 region has the DNA TGCAGTGCTAGGGAAAGCGGGAGGGGATACAATGAGCAGTTCTTC. Its protein is CSARESGRGYNEQFF.

CDR3 nucleotides: TGTGCCAGCAGTTACTCTAGTAGCAATGAGCAGTTCTTC. Protein product: CASSYSSSNEQFF. The chain recombines TRBV6-6 with TRBJ2-1, with D unresolved. Germline CDR1 MNHNY, CDR2 SVGAGI (reference sequence). Deletions cut 0 bases from V and 6 bases from J, with 6 bases between. CDR3 length: 13 amino acids.

This clonotype has at least ten counts. This rearrangement joins TRBV4-2 to TRBJ2-3, with D perhaps TRBD2 (6 bases). Trimming stripped 1 base from V and 0 bases from J, with 14 bases between. The CDR3 is 17 residues long. Germline assignment: CDR1 LGHNA and CDR2 YNFKEQ. DNA of the CDR3: TGTGCCAGCAGCCAAGTTCGGCGGGACCCTAGCACAGATACGCAGTATTTT. Amino acids: CASSQVRRDPSTDTQYF.

This clonotype turned up a few times. The CDR3 reads CSVLLAGSYNEQFF. The DNA for the CDR3 is TGCAGCGTCCTACTGGCAGGATCCTACAATGAGCAGTTCTTC. The genes are TRBV29-1 and TRBJ2-1; no reliable D call. This CDR3 contains 14 residues. The germline V gene encodes CDR1 SQVTM and CDR2 ANQGSEA. The V end was cut by 6 bases, the J end by 1 base, with 13 bases between.

This clonotype was detected a few times. This sequence joins TRBV11-2 and TRBJ2-6, with D possibly being TRBD1 (5 bases). CDR3 length: 15 residues. Trimming removed 7 bases from V and 1 base from J, with 11 bases in between. Germline lookup yields CDR1 SGHAT and CDR2 FQNNGV. The CDR3 region is CASKGLVSGANVLTF. In DNA form, the CDR3 reads TGTGCCAGCAAGGGGTTGGTATCTGGGGCCAACGTCCTGACTTTC. The entire variable domain, with the rest obtained from reference TRBV11-2 and TRBJ2-6, is as follows: EAGVAQSPRYKIIEKRQSVAFWCNPISGHATLYWYQQILGQGPKLLIQFQNNGVVDDSQLPKDRFSAERLKGVDSTLKIQPAKLEDSAVYLCASKGLVSGANVLTFGAGSRLTVL.

The chain joins TRBV12-3 or TRBV12-4 to TRBJ2-3, with 9 bases that match TRBD2. Losses at the gene ends were 3 bases for V and 0 bases for J; bases not matched to a gene: 7. The CDR3 is made up of 17 amino acids. CDR3 sequence (DNA): TGTGCCAGCAGTTTTAGCGGGGGACGATCTAGCACAGATACGCAGTATTTT. This gives the protein CASSFSGGRSSTDTQYF.

The gene calls are TRBV10-3 and TRBJ2-7, with D perhaps TRBD1 (6 bases). Germline V lookup: CDR1 ENHRY, CDR2 SYGVKD. Deletions cut 3 bases from V and 2 bases from J, with 14 bases between. This CDR3 has 15 amino acids. This CDR3 reads CAISDNSRGPYEQYF. CDR3 in DNA: TGTGCCATCAGTGATAATAGCAGGGGACCCTACGAGCAGTACTTC.

The chain joins TRBV6-1 to TRBJ1-5; TRBD1 is a possible D gene (6 bases). The V end was cut by 5 bases, the J end by 5 bases, with 13 bases between. CDR3 length: 14 residues. The germline CDR1 and CDR2 sequences are MNHNS and SASEGT. Here the CDR3 reads CASSMTGFYQPQHF. For the CDR3, the DNA is TGTGCCAGCAGTATGACAGGCTTTTATCAGCCCCAGCATTTT.

This clonotype was counted between two and nine times. The CDR3, as DNA: TGTGCCAGCAGTAAAGGACTAGCGGGGGTCATCGATACGCAGTATTTT. The encoded protein is CASSKGLAGVIDTQYF. This chain uses TRBV21-1 with TRBJ2-3; TRBD2 reflects the table's D call only, with no check against the DNA. TRBV21-1 has pseudogene status. This CDR3 spans 16 amino acids.

The chain joins TRBV11-3 to TRBJ2-1, with 10 positions matching TRBD2. The V segment lost 5 bases and the J segment 5 bases; nucleotides outside the gene matches: 12. CDR3 size: 17 residues. Germline V CDR1 and CDR2: SGHNT, YENEEA. The CDR3 sequence is CASSPRRGGTSDNEQFF. The CDR3 DNA reads as TGTGCCAGCAGCCCCCGGCGGGGCGGGACTAGCGACAATGAGCAGTTCTTC. The full variable domain, rest sourced from reference TRBV11-3 and TRBJ2-1, is EAGVVQSPRYKIIEKKQPVAFWCNPISGHNTLYWYLQNLGQGPELLIRYENEEAVDDSQLPKDRFSAERLKGVDSTLKIQPAELGDSAVYLCASSPRRGGTSDNEQFFGPGTRLTVL.

This clonotype showed up just once. V is TRBV2 and J is TRBJ1-6; 8 bases are shared with TRBD1. The germline CDR1 and CDR2 sequences are SNHLY and FYNNEI. The J segment lost 0 bases and the V segment lost 2 bases, leaving 6 bases of the junction unmatched. The CDR3 totals 18 residues. CDR3 nucleotides: TGTGCCAGCAGTGAATCAGGGGGCAAGAGCTCCTATAATTCACCCCTCCACTTT. Translated, it gives CASSESGGKSSYNSPLHF.

As regards this clonotype: The conserved phenylalanine or tryptophan is not found at the CDR3 terminus, so this likely reflects a read error. J is TRBJ2-7 and V is TRBV10-3; D ambiguous. CDR3 length: 14 residues. CDR1 ENHRY and CDR2 SYGVKD come from the germline V gene. Trimming left V 3 bases short and J 0 bases short, with 9 bases between. The CDR3 nucleotides read TGTGCCATCAGTGATTTGTTTAGCTCCTACGAGCAGTACTAC. This translates into CAISDLFSSYEQYY.

This clonotype has a single count. The V gene is TRBV6-1, the J gene TRBJ2-1; 7 nucleotides align to TRBD1. The CDR3 totals 20 residues. V dropped 2 bases and J dropped 2; count of bases not matched to a gene: 18. Germline V gene sequence: CDR1 MNHNS, CDR2 SASEGT. CDR3 sequence: CASSELLITVARGPYNEQFF. For the CDR3, the DNA is TGTGCCAGCAGTGAACTACTGATTACGGTAGCTAGGGGGCCCTACAATGAGCAGTTCTTC.

This clonotype has more than one count but fewer than ten. This sequence joins TRBV7-2 and TRBJ2-3, with 9 nucleotides matching TRBD1. This CDR3 contains 15 residues. Germline V lookup: CDR1 SGHTA, CDR2 FQGNSA. J lost 5 bases, V lost 3 bases, and 6 bases had no gene match. The DNA for the CDR3 is TGTGCCAGCAGCTTCCGGGACAGGGTAGTAGATACGCAGTATTTT. Amino acids: CASSFRDRVVDTQYF.